This TCR beta chain was obtained from a study of blood T cell repertoires in COVID-19. Data came from immunoSEQ multiplex PCR; TCRdb stores just in-frame clones and leaves some out. The sample lists 250,000 to 350,000 clones, over 80% seen once, with 6.3% in the top ten. Seattle cases were enrolled at active infection and followed longitudinally. Germline CDR1 and CDR2: SGHNT and YYREEE (reference sequence). With 4 bases clipped from V and 9 bases from J, the junction kept 4 bases outside the gene matches. The CDR3 is 14 amino acids. This receptor was obtained from a woman aged 45-65 years with COVID-19, enrolled during active disease. The sample comprised peripheral blood. V is TRBV5-4 and J is TRBJ1-6; TRBD1 aligns across 10 bases. The CDR3 nucleotides are TGTGCCAGCAGCCCCGGGACAGGGGTTTCACCCCTCCACTTT. It yields the protein CASSPGTGVSPLHF.